This TCR beta chain was found in a study of OX40 agonist ivuxolimab in advanced cancers. Study overall: A history of anti-PD-1, anti-PD-L1 or anti-CTLA-4 therapy was acceptable, and 40% had some.

General observations from the study: Normalized T-cell clonal expansion was also low in some nonresponders.

For this clone: As yet, its antigen is unknown.

Germline V gives CDR1 SGHTA, CDR2 FQGNSA. Trimming removed 2 bases from V and 0 bases from J, with 5 bases in between. This CDR3 is 14 amino acids long. Exclusion applied to patients with autoimmune disease history or systemic immunosuppression. Generated by immunoSEQ multiplex PCR, the TCRdb table keeps only in-frame clones and is missing some. The data hold just under 80,000 clones, with approximately 84% observed a single time. This sample comprised CD4+ or CD8+ T cells sorted from blood, obtained in a trial of the OX40 agonist ivuxolimab. The rearrangement uses TRBV7-2 and TRBJ2-1; D is unresolved. The clonotype comes from an adult with an advanced solid tumor such as melanoma, head and neck, liver or kidney cancer. CDR3 sequence (DNA): TGTGCCAGCAGCTTAAGCAGCTCCTACAATGAGCAGTTCTTC. This sequence encodes CASSLSSSYNEQFF.